This T cell receptor beta chain derives from a study of T cells in Graves' hyperthyroidism and ophthalmopathy. This clonotype was observed many times. Trimming cost V 3 bases and J 1 base, with 10 bases left between them. From germline, CDR1 is SGHAT and CDR2 FQNNGV. The CDR3 is made up of 14 amino acids. Authors of the study amplified TCR beta CDR3 regions from RNA transcripts. The TCR CDR3 first-round RT-PCR relied on the HTBI primer set. TCRdb fed the multiplex PCR reads into MiXCR, producing one record per CDR3 protein. The data contain hundreds of thousands of distinct CDR3 sequences, approximately 15% of them seen just once; the ten biggest clones take up approximately 13%.

The receptor was isolated from a man younger than 30 with Graves' ophthalmopathy. The sequencing input was blood. The chain uses TRBV11-2 and TRBJ2-7, with D perhaps TRBD1 (6 bases). CDR3 protein: CASSFPGQSYEQYF. CDR3 in DNA: TGTGCCAGCAGCTTCCCGGGACAATCCTACGAGCAGTACTTC.